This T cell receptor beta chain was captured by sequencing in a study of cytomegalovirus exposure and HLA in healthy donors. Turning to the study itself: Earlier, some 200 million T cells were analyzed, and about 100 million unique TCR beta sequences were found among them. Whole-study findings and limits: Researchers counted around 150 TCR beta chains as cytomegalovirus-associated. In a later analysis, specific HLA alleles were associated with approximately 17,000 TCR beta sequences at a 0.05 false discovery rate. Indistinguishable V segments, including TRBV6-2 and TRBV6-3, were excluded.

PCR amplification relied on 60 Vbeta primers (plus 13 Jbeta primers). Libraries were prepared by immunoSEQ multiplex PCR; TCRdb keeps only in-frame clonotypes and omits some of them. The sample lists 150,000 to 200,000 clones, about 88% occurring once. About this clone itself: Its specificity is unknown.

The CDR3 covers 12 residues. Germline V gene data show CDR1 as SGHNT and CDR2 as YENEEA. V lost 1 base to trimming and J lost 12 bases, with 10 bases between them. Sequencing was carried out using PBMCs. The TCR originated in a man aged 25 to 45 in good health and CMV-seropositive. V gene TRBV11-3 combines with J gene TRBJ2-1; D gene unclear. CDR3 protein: CASSLGVDSQFF. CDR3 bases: TGTGCCAGCAGCTTAGGGGTCGACTCGCAGTTCTTC.